This entry lists 14 T cell receptor beta chains sequenced from one sample in a study of identical twins. TCRdb analysed the 5' RACE reads with MiXCR anew, one entry per CDR3 protein. The sample has 200,000 to 250,000 distinct CDR3 sequences, over 12% seen once. The specimen sequenced was memory (CD45RO+) T cells sorted from blood. These receptors were collected from a woman between 18 and 30 years old in good health.

This clonotype was detected only a few times. This chain links TRBV6-2 or TRBV6-3 with TRBJ2-5; TRBD2 might be the D (6 bases). The V gene lost 4 bases and the J gene lost 5 bases, with 11 bases spanning the gap. Germline V gives CDR1 MNHEY, CDR2 SVGEGT. CDR3 length: 13 amino acids. The CDR3 nucleotides read TGTGCCAGCAGTTTCTCAGGGAGGGAGACCCAGTACTTC. It specifies CASSFSGRETQYF.

There are a few counts of this clonotype. The chain is built from TRBV11-3 and TRBJ2-2; D uncertain. This CDR3 region has 17 residues. Trimming removed 5 bases at V and 0 bases at J, with 16 bases between. Germline V gene lookup returns CDR1 SGHNT and CDR2 YENEEA. CDR3 region: CASSPPPRFTNTGELFF. CDR3 DNA: TGTGCCAGCAGCCCCCCGCCCAGGTTTACGAACACCGGGGAGCTGTTTTTT.

This clonotype appeared a few times. The J gene is TRBJ2-1, the V gene TRBV6-5; possibly TRBD1 or TRBD2 for D (5 bases each). The CDR3 length is 17 residues. The V and J ends lost 0 bases and 0 bases respectively, with 12 bases between them. The germline gives CDR1 MNHEY, CDR2 SVGAGI. The CDR3 nucleotides read TGTGCCAGCAGTTACTCGATGGGGGAAAGCTCCTACAATGAGCAGTTCTTC. Translation gives CASSYSMGESSYNEQFF.

The chain links TRBV20-1 to TRBJ1-1; D is ambiguous. The CDR3 is 13 amino acids. Germline lookup yields CDR1 DFQATT and CDR2 SNEGSKA (reference sequence). V gave up 5 bases and J gave up 0 bases, with 10 bases separating them. CDR3 nucleotides: TGCAGTGCTGGAACTATAGTGAACACTGAAGCTTTCTTT. Translating gives CSAGTIVNTEAFF.

This clonotype has a handful of counts. The V gene is TRBV5-1, the J gene TRBJ2-7; 11 bases agree with TRBD2. The J segment lost 4 bases and the V segment lost 4 bases, leaving 4 bases of the junction unmatched. The CDR3 extends over 14 amino acids. Germline CDR1 SGHRS, CDR2 YFSETQ. The CDR3 spells CASSRSGGDYEQYF. The CDR3 nucleotides read TGCGCCAGCAGCCGTAGCGGGGGGGATTACGAGCAGTACTTC.

This clonotype occurred a few times. The rearrangement links TRBV10-3 to TRBJ2-1; 8 bases line up with TRBD1. The V segment lost 4 bases and the J segment 6 bases; nucleotides outside the gene matches: 2. Germline CDR1 reads ENHRY; CDR2 reads SYGVKD. This CDR3 has 13 amino acids. CDR3 DNA: TGTGCCATCAGTGGACAGGGGCGCAATGAGCAGTTCTTC. The encoded protein is CAISGQGRNEQFF.

The gene calls are TRBV20-1 and TRBJ1-4; TRBD1 matches at 9 bases. The J segment lost 5 bases and the V segment lost 1 base, leaving 8 bases of the junction unmatched. CDR1 DFQATT and CDR2 SNEGSKA come from the germline V gene (reference sequence). CDR3 length: 16 amino acids. In DNA form, the CDR3 reads TGCAGTGCTAGAGGTCCAGGGGGACAGGGAAATGAAAAACTGTTTTTT. Residues: CSARGPGGQGNEKLFF.

The chain recombines TRBV7-8 with TRBJ2-7, with D perhaps assigned TRBD1 or TRBD2 (5 bases each). Germline V gene sequence: CDR1 SGHVS, CDR2 FQNEAQ. The CDR3 has 14 amino acids. V gave up 8 bases and J gave up 4 bases, with 18 bases separating them. CDR3 region: CASGLGPNSYEQYF. CDR3 sequence (DNA): TGTGCCAGCGGATTGGGACCAAATTCTTACGAGCAGTACTTC.

The chain carries TRBV7-9 and TRBJ2-5; no reliable D call. V lost 1 base and J lost 4, with 13 bases in between. This CDR3 has 15 residues. CDR1 is SEHNR and CDR2 is FQNEAQ in the germline V gene (reference sequence). CDR3 nucleotide sequence: TGTGCCAGCAGCTTAGTGCAGGCCCCGGGAGAGACCCAGTACTTC. Its protein product is CASSLVQAPGETQYF. Full variable domain (remainder filled in from reference TRBV7-9 and TRBJ2-5): DTGVSQNPRHKITKRGQNVTFRCDPISEHNRLYWYRQTLGQGPEFLTYFQNEAQLEKSRLLSDRFSAERPKGSFSTLEIQRTEQGDSAMYLCASSLVQAPGETQYFGPGTRLLVL.

This clonotype was found a few times. The chain carries TRBV11-2 and TRBJ1-2; D gene ambiguous. The V gene's germline CDR1 is SGHAT and CDR2 FQNNGV. Trimming took 3 bases from V and 3 from J, leaving 11 bases between them. CDR3 length: 14 amino acids. The CDR3, as DNA: TGTGCCAGCAGCTTGATACGGGGAGACTATGGCTACACCTTC. Protein sequence: CASSLIRGDYGYTF.

This clonotype has at least ten counts. The V call is TRBV28, the J call TRBJ2-3, with TRBD2 identical over 9 bases. Germline V lookup: CDR1 MDHEN, CDR2 SYDVKM. The CDR3 has 16 amino acids. V shed 4 bases and J 0 bases; nucleotides not matched to a gene: 5. The CDR3 nucleotides read TGTGCCAGCAGTTCTTCTAGCGGGACTAGCACAGATACGCAGTATTTT. Its translation is CASSSSSGTSTDTQYF.

This clonotype was recorded a few times. V gene TRBV5-4 combines with J gene TRBJ2-7; D gene unclear. Trimming took 4 bases from V and 7 from J, leaving 15 bases between them. Germline V CDR1 and CDR2: SGHNT, YYREEE (reference sequence). The CDR3 sequence is 13 residues long. DNA for the CDR3: TGTGCCAGCAGCCTATCCGACACGGCAGAGCAGTACTTC. This translates into CASSLSDTAEQYF.

The V gene is TRBV19, the J gene TRBJ2-3, with a weak D call TRBD2 (5 bases). Germline V CDR1 and CDR2: LNHDA, SQIVND (reference sequence). This CDR3 contains 15 residues. Trimming took 3 bases from V and 3 from J, leaving 13 bases between them. CDR3: CASSILGVWTDTQYF. The CDR3 DNA is TGTGCCAGTAGTATCCTCGGGGTTTGGACAGATACGCAGTATTTT.

This clonotype has a handful of counts. V and J are TRBV5-1 and TRBJ1-6; no firm D call. CDR1 and CDR2 from the germline V gene are SGHRS and YFSETQ. The V gene lost 0 bases and the J gene lost 7 bases, with 8 bases spanning the gap. There are 14 residues in the CDR3. DNA for the CDR3: TGCGCCAGCAGCTTGGGGACGGGGAATTCACCCCTCCACTTT. Amino acid sequence: CASSLGTGNSPLHF.